This note documents a single TCR beta chain sequence. By share, this clonotype ranks as medium-sized (0.01 to 0.1%). It lacks a known antigen. Nothing much larger sits one base from this clone, and base qualities are not available. The CDR3 sequence holds 12 residues, the cysteine and phenylalanine included. CDR3 DNA only is kept here, 36 bases in frame from base 1. CDR1 and CDR2 (MNHNY, SVGAGI) derive from the germline V gene (reference sequence). Cut back by 5 bases and 11 bases, the V and J ends lie 15 bases apart. This record belongs to a study of spatial heterogeneity in lung cancer (dated by TCRdb to the late 2010s). As for the study more broadly: Beta-chain transcripts were consistently detected in greater numbers than alpha-chain transcripts, which likely reflects a higher abundance of beta-chain transcripts. Nonsynonymous mutation counts, determined by whole-exome sequencing of tumor tissue, were related to TCR repertoire features. In the raw uncorrected reads, each unique combination of TCR and UMI appeared on average more than ten times. A strong correlation was found between TCR transcript counts in tumor regions and a T cell transcriptional module score from matched bulk RNA-seq. Both alpha and beta chains were TCR-sequenced in samples taken at surgery, namely 220 tumor regions, fewer than 85 matched nontumor lung samples and over 55 PBMC samples. In non-small cell lung cancer, the study quantitatively compared TCR alpha and beta repertoires across several tumor regions, matched nontumor lung, and blood. Findings and caveats that apply to the study as a whole: Counts of ubiquitous and regional expanded TCRs were found to correlate with counts of ubiquitous and regional nonsynonymous mutations, respectively. TCR-seq coverage of tumor T cells was estimated to be only approximately 7% for alpha chains and more than 11% for beta chains. The tumor nonsynonymous mutation count correlated with the number of expanded alpha and beta TCRs within the tumor. Additional single-cell paired TCR alpha and beta sequencing was considered necessary to confirm, at a functional level, the hypothesis that regional TCRs recognize regional mutations.

The time point label of this sample denotes: sample taken at primary tumor resection. Donors were over 60 patients with early-stage, untreated non-small cell lung cancer from the lung TRACERx cohort. TCR sequencing used whole RNA extracted from tumor and nontumor lung tissue, or from cryopreserved PBMC samples, without cell sorting. A patient was chosen for TCR sequencing only when enough RNA was available from at least two tumor regions. Before selection, tumor and adjacent nontumor lung specimens were reviewed by a lung pathologist. Preparation of the library involved 5' RACE. TCRdb records NextSeq 500 as the sequencer. To allow correction of PCR and sequencing errors, the TCR library protocol tagged every TCR cDNA molecule with a unique molecular identifier. The authors' pipeline ran thus. TCR identification, UMI-based error correction and CDR3 extraction were performed with Decombinator tools. TCRs above a frequency of 2 per 1,000, corresponding to the top 1% of the tumor frequency distribution, were defined as expanded. Expanded tumor TCRs were classed as regional if statistically deemed absent (corrected P<0.05) from at least one tumor region, otherwise ubiquitous. Renyi diversity was calculated using the R vegan package after each repertoire was subsampled 100 times to 5,000 TCRs. To build CDR3 similarity networks, amino acid triplet string-kernel similarity was used, and CDR3s were connected when their pairwise similarity was above 0.82. TCRdb ran its own pipeline on the public reads, namely fastp trimming at Q25 and MiXCR clone calling, and kept in-frame beta chains. All rows with the same CDR3 protein become a single entry with the most common DNA and genes. V and J calls and clone size were set by TCRdb, not the authors. The sample table contains about 2,600 distinct CDR3 sequences; only one count was recorded for less than 10% of them. The ten largest clones capture about 25% of the sample.

The TCR originated in a male donor with early-stage non-small cell lung cancer. Recombination linked TRBV6-6 to TRBJ1-1; TRBD1 might be the D gene, on 5 matching bases. Sequenced here: lung tumor tissue, sampled at surgery. Here the CDR3 is given as CASSGGTGEAFF. The DNA sequence reads TGTGCCAGCAGTGGCGGGACGGGTGAGGCTTTCTTT.